This T cell receptor (beta chain) emerged from a study of tumor-infiltrating lymphocytes in localized non-small cell lung cancer. Whole-study context: Each patient gave resected tumor and non-adjacent uninvolved lung tissue.

Turning to this clone: Its specificity is not known.

Study-level points and caveats: Immunotypes IM1 and IM2 had similar TCR-derived T-cell fractions. Recurrence-free survival showed no association with tumor T-cell fraction.

Assay: immunoSEQ multiplex PCR; the TCRdb copy retains only in-frame clones and omits some. This table has roughly 30,000 clones, over 75% appearing once. CDR3 length equals 16 residues. Germline V CDR1 and CDR2: MGHRA, YSYEKL. V was pared by 1 base and J by 9 bases, with 19 bases between. The receptor was isolated from a human donor with non-small cell lung cancer. The sample comprised lung tumor tissue. The chain couples TRBV4-1 to TRBJ1-3, with D perhaps TRBD1 (5 bases). CDR3 residues: CASSQAWESAGGTIYF. The CDR3 bases are TGCGCCAGCAGCCAAGCCTGGGAATCGGCGGGGGGCACCATATATTTT.